This T cell receptor beta chain was documented in a study of blood T cell repertoires in COVID-19. For the study at large: COVID-19 samples, acute and convalescent, were from the United States, Italy and Spain.

Profiling relied on immunoSEQ multiplex PCR, and the TCRdb table lists in-frame clones only, not all of them. The table records some 190,000 clones, 81% of them present only once. Patients at the Seattle site were enrolled during active infection and followed longitudinally. The clonotype was recovered from a woman aged 40 to 55 with COVID-19, enrolled during active disease. Sequenced sample: peripheral blood.

The CDR3 loop reads CASSPRVLAAGELFF. The CDR3, as DNA: TGTGCCAGCAGCCCCAGGGTCCTAGCGGCCGGGGAGCTGTTTTTT. The V gene is TRBV4-2, the J gene TRBJ2-2; 7 positions match TRBD2. There are 15 residues in the CDR3. The V gene end was trimmed by 4 bases and the J gene end by 6 bases; junction bases not matched to a gene: 8. The germline V gene has CDR1 LGHNA and CDR2 YNFKEQ.